The clone carrying this T cell receptor beta chain showed up many times. The sample belongs to a study of neurological immune-mediated disorders. V was cut by 0 bases and J by 7 bases, with 12 bases left in between. Germline-derived CDR1 and CDR2 are MGHRA and YSYEKL. CDR3 length: 14 amino acids. TCRdb itself ran the 5' RACE reads through MiXCR, one entry per CDR3 protein. This repertoire shows some 60,000 distinct CDR3 sequences, approximately 4% found once; its top ten account for approximately 3.4%. The origin of this receptor is a woman aged 30 to 39 with multiple sclerosis. The sequenced sample consisted of PBMCs. The chain recombines TRBV4-1 with TRBJ1-2; D is unresolved. The CDR3 loop is CASSQDQNLSGYTF. CDR3 bases: TGCGCCAGCAGCCAAGATCAGAACCTTTCTGGCTACACCTTC.